This T cell receptor (beta chain) stems from a study of control samples from healthy donors and cancer patients (TCRdb year 2020). About this clone: Its antigen remains unidentified. No qualities accompany the bases; no much larger clone lies one base away. The sample holds other DNA sequences that translate to the same CDR3.

The CDR1 and CDR2 encoded by the germline V gene (reference sequence) are SEHNR and FQNEAQ. The germline ends are 7 bases apart after V is trimmed by 4 bases and J by 3 bases. The cysteine opens and the phenylalanine closes a CDR3 of 12 amino acids. The sequence is cut down to CDR3 DNA, 36 bases in frame from base 1. Libraries were made using the immunoSEQ multiplex PCR assay. Held by TCRdb, this immuneACCESS table contains in-frame sequences only and omits some clones. Under half of the omission traces to an unresolved V gene where checked; the cause of the rest is unknown. Within this sample are 150,000 to 200,000 clones, with just over 85% of them counted one time only. The top ten clonotypes cover about 1.7% of the sample.

This sequence originates from a young man in good health. The sequenced material came from blood. This chain joins TRBV7-9 to TRBJ2-7; the D gene lacks a confident call. The nucleotides read TGTGCCAGCAGCTCCCAAGGCTACGAGCAGTACTTC. The resulting protein is CASSSQGYEQYF.